The clone carrying this TCR beta chain was observed many times. The TCR beta profiling, which covered VDJ combination and CDR3 sequence, was carried out using genomic DNA as the template. TCRdb re-analysed the reads in MiXCR, keeping a single row per CDR3 protein. The data show roughly 200,000 distinct CDR3 sequences, about 60% seen once. The sample is drawn from a study of CD8+CD57+ T cells in acquired aplastic anemia. The CDR3 covers 14 residues. The germline gives CDR1 LNHDA, CDR2 SQIVND (reference sequence). V was pared by 6 bases and J by 2 bases, with 13 bases between. Patients who underwent sequencing had shown CD8+CD57+ cell expansion by flow cytometry. Each of the patients presented with severe acquired aplastic anemia.

The rearrangement uses TRBV19 and TRBJ1-1; D is possibly TRBD1 (6 bases). The origin of this receptor is a human donor with aplastic anemia. The sample comprised sorted CD4+, CD8+, or CD8+CD57+ T cells (not recorded which) from PBMCs. The CDR3 region is CASRRGAYNTEAFF. The DNA of the CDR3 is TGTGCCAGTAGGCGGGGGGCCTACAACACTGAAGCTTTCTTT.